The subject of this entry is one T cell receptor beta chain. The antigen remains unidentified. CDR3 length: 13 amino acids. V was clipped by 3 bases and J by 5 bases, with 10 bases between them. From germline, CDR1 is SEHNR and CDR2 FQNEAQ (reference sequence). The data stem from a study of STAT3 mutations in large granular lymphocyte leukemia. Whole-study findings and limits: Differing intervals and regimens complicate linking therapy response to clone burden. In T-cell large granular lymphocyte leukemia, about half of patients showed multiple immunodominant subclonotypes. Some patients had persisting codominant clonotypes that could mask small clones. TCR clonotype switching after therapy occurred in about 35% of the 18 patients.

This table comes from immunoSEQ multiplex PCR, and its TCRdb copy is limited to in-frame clones, with some not included. The data show roughly 31,000 clones, 60% to 85% seen once. Source material: peripheral blood mononuclear cells. The V gene is TRBV7-9, the J gene TRBJ2-5, with D perhaps given as TRBD1 or TRBD2 (5 bases each). This clonotype was sampled from a woman aged 50 to 60 with T-cell large granular lymphocyte leukemia. Some clones in this sample may be carry-over from other donors' samples. CDR3: CASSFGREETQYF. DNA of the CDR3: TGTGCCAGCAGCTTTGGCAGGGAGGAGACCCAGTACTTC.